This T cell receptor (beta chain) was identified in a study of shared clonotypes between healthy human individuals. Study-level results: The sampled material consisted only of blood, and tissue repertoires are likely to differ.

The run depth of the assay was deep. Using immunoSEQ multiplex PCR, the repertoire was profiled, and TCRdb retains in-frame clones only, with some absent. The data contain 950,000 to 1,100,000 clones, under 80% of them seen just once; the ten biggest clones take up about 1.5%. The germline CDR1 and CDR2 sequences are KGHSH and LQKENI. V lost 6 bases and J lost 7, with 15 bases in between. The CDR3 contains 13 residues. As to this clone: What it binds is unknown.

Sequencing used memory CD4+ T cells sorted from blood. Indicated subset: CD45RA-negative fraction. V gene TRBV18 combines with J gene TRBJ1-2; D ambiguous. This clonotype originated in a man in his late teens or twenties in good health. The CDR3 reads CASSPGGVVGYTF. The CDR3 DNA is TGTGCCAGCTCCCCGGGAGGAGTCGTTGGCTACACCTTC.